Shown below are 12 T cell receptor beta chains from a single sample sequenced in a study of cytomegalovirus exposure and HLA in healthy donors. The PCR ran on 60 Vbeta and 13 Jbeta primers. Sequencing was performed with immunoSEQ multiplex PCR; in TCRdb, only in-frame clones are kept and a portion is missing. The sample records 110,000 to 150,000 clones, 65% to 80% being singletons. Sample: PBMCs. The receptors stem from a woman aged 25-40 years in good health and CMV-seronegative.

The chain links TRBV2 to TRBJ2-1, with a weak D call TRBD2 (6 bases). This CDR3 contains 15 residues. Germline lookup yields CDR1 SNHLY and CDR2 FYNNEI. Trimming stripped 2 bases from V and 4 bases from J, with 12 bases between. The CDR3 sequence is CASSERGDSYNEQFF. In nucleotides, the CDR3 is TGTGCCAGCAGTGAACGCGGGGACTCTTACAATGAGCAGTTCTTC.

This clone appeared a few times. This rearrangement joins TRBV10-2 to TRBJ2-6; D unclear. Trimming shortened V by 6 bases and J by 0 bases, and 3 bases separated the two germline ends. The germline gives CDR1 WSHSY, CDR2 SAAADI. The CDR3 has 13 residues. The CDR3 sequence: CASSNSGANVLTF. The CDR3 DNA reads as TGCGCCAGCAGCAACTCTGGGGCCAACGTCCTGACTTTC.

The chain joins TRBV5-1 to TRBJ2-5; 7 nucleotides line up with TRBD1. The CDR3 extends over 15 amino acids. Germline assignment: CDR1 SGHRS and CDR2 YFSETQ. After removal of 2 bases from V and 2 bases from J, the junction contained 6 bases not matched to a gene. The CDR3 is CASSFAGTEQETQYF. DNA of the CDR3: TGCGCCAGCAGCTTTGCAGGGACAGAACAAGAGACCCAGTACTTC. Combining the CDR3 with reference TRBV5-1 and TRBJ2-5 gives the whole variable domain KAGVTQTPRYLIKTRGQQVTLSCSPISGHRSVSWYQQTPGQGLQFLFEYFSETQRNKGNFPGRFSGRQFSNSRSEMNVSTLELGDSALYLCASSFAGTEQETQYFGPGTRLLVL.

The chain links TRBV6-5 to TRBJ1-6; D perhaps matches TRBD1 (6 bases). Germline loops: CDR1 MNHEY, CDR2 SVGAGI. The CDR3 runs to 14 residues. V was cut by 5 bases and J by 9 bases, with 14 bases left in between. For the CDR3, the DNA is TGTGCCAGCAGTAACAGGGAGAGGGGTTCACCCCTCCACTTT. Translating gives CASSNRERGSPLHF.

The chain recombines TRBV5-1 with TRBJ1-1; D not certain. The CDR3 spans 14 residues. Germline V CDR1 and CDR2: SGHRS, YFSETQ. V was shortened by 0 bases and J by 11 bases, with 17 bases between the two germline ends. For the CDR3, the DNA is TGCGCCAGCAGCTTGGAGGTCGGACTCACTAGCGCTTTCTTT. Its translation: CASSLEVGLTSAFF.

The chain joins TRBV19 to TRBJ2-2; 7 bases agree with TRBD2. Germline values: CDR1 LNHDA, CDR2 SQIVND (reference sequence). V was clipped by 6 bases and J by 8 bases; unmatched bases: 9. CDR3 size: 14 residues. The DNA for the CDR3 is TGTGCCAGTAGGGACGGACTAGGGGTAGGGGAGCTGTTTTTT. Translation: CASRDGLGVGELFF.

This chain uses TRBV28 with TRBJ2-7; maybe TRBD1 (5 bases). This CDR3 region has 14 residues. CDR1 MDHEN and CDR2 SYDVKM come from the germline V gene. Trimming pared 3 bases from V and 2 bases from J, leaving 11 bases between. CDR3 in DNA: TGTGCCAGCAGTTTCTCCACAGGCGCCTACGAGCAGTACTTC. It encodes CASSFSTGAYEQYF.

The chain uses TRBV7-8 and TRBJ2-3; 11 bases map to TRBD2. CDR1 and CDR2 (germline): SGHVS, FQNEAQ. J was trimmed by 5 bases and V by 2 bases; bases with no gene match: 6. This CDR3 has 16 amino acids. The CDR3 DNA sequence: TGTGCCAGCAGCTTACCGGTAGCGGGGGGGCAAGATACGCAGTATTTT. The encoded protein is CASSLPVAGGQDTQYF.

This rearrangement joins TRBV28 to TRBJ2-7; TRBD1 is a possible D gene (6 bases). The germline V gene encodes CDR1 MDHEN and CDR2 SYDVKM. The CDR3 is 13 amino acids. With 7 bases removed from V and 2 bases from J, the gap between germline ends came to 12 bases. The chain's CDR3 is CASTRGQPYEQYV. In DNA form, the CDR3 reads TGTGCCAGCACAAGAGGACAGCCCTACGAGCAGTACGTC.

V gene TRBV6-1 combines with J gene TRBJ2-7; 7 bases are shared with TRBD1. The CDR3 consists of 12 residues. The J segment lost 6 bases and the V segment lost 6 bases, leaving 5 bases of the junction unmatched. Germline lookup yields CDR1 MNHNS and CDR2 SASEGT. CDR3 protein: CASSRQGREQYV. The CDR3, as DNA: TGTGCCAGCAGCAGACAGGGACGCGAGCAGTACGTC.

The chain combines TRBV6-5 with TRBJ1-2; D possibly corresponds to TRBD1 (5 bases). Germline CDR1 and CDR2: MNHEY and SVGAGI. The length of the CDR3 is 15 residues. The V end lost 0 bases, the J end lost 5 bases, and 13 bases lay between the germline ends. The CDR3 spells CASSYSSGRAYGYTF. The DNA of the CDR3 is TGTGCCAGCAGTTACTCGAGTGGCAGGGCTTATGGCTACACCTTC.

This sequence joins TRBV11-2 and TRBJ2-3; TRBD2 matches at 8 bases. The CDR3 length is 14 residues. The V and J ends lost 4 bases and 7 bases, in that order; junction bases with no gene match: 7. Germline V gives CDR1 SGHAT, CDR2 FQNNGV. The CDR3 DNA follows: TGTGCCAGCAGCTGGCTGTTAGCGGGGAATACGCAGTATTTT. It is translated as CASSWLLAGNTQYF.